This T cell receptor (beta chain) is drawn from a study of blood T cells in healthy people across ages. The authors isolated at least 6 million PBMCs per sample. A second PCR of about 7 to 12 cycles used a sample-barcoded 5' primer and a J-beta primer mix. A tag from a template-switch adaptor with 12 random nucleotides marked each cDNA molecule. TCRdb ran MiXCR on the 5' RACE reads and lists one entry per CDR3 protein. This table has approximately 680,000 distinct CDR3 sequences, 32% appearing once. The CDR3 length is 16 residues. Germline lookup yields CDR1 LGHNA and CDR2 YSLEER. Trimming at V came to 0 bases and at J to 3 bases, leaving 4 bases not matched to a gene.

Sequencing used blood. The source is a woman of 80 years or more in good health. V is TRBV4-3 and J is TRBJ2-3; TRBD1 matches at 9 bases. CDR3: CASSQDWGTGTDTQYF. The CDR3 region has the DNA TGCGCCAGCAGCCAAGATTGGGGGACAGGGACAGATACGCAGTATTTT.